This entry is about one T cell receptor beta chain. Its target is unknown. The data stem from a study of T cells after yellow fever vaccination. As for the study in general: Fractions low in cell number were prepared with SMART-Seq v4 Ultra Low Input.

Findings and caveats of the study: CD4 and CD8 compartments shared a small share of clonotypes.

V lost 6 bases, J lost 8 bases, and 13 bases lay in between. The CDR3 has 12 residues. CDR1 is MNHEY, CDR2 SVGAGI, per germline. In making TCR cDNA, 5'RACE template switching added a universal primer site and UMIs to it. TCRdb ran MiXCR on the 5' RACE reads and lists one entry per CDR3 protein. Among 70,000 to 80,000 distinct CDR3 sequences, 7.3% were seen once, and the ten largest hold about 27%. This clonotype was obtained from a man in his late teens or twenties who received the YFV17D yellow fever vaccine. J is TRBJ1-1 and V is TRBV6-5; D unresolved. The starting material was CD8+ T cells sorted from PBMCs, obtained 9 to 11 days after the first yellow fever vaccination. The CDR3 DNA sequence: TGTGCCAGCAGGAACCCACGGCTCGAAGCTTTCTTT. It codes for CASRNPRLEAFF.